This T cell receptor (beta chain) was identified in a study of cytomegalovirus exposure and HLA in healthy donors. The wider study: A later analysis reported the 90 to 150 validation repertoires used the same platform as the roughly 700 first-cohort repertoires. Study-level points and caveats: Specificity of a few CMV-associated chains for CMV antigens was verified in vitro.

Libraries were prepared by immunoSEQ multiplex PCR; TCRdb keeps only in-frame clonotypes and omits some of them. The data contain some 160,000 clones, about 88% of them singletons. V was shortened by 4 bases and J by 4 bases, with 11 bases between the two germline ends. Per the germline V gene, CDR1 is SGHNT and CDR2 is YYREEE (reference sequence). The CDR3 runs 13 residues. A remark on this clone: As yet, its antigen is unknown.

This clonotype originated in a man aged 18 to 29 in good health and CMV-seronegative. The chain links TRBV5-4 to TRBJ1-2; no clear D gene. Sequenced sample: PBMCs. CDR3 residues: CASSPPGLYGYTF. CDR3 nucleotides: TGTGCCAGCAGCCCCCCCGGACTCTATGGCTACACCTTC.